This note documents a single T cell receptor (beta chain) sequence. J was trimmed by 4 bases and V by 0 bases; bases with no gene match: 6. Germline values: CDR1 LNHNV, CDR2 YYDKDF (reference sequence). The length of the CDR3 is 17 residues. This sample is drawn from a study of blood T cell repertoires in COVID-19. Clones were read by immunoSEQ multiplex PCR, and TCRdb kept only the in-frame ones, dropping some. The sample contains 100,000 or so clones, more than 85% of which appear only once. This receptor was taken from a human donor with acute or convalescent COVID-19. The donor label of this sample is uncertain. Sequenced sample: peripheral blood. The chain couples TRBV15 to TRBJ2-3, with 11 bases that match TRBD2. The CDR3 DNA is TGTGCCACCAGCAGAGAGGTTGCTAGCGGGAGGCCAGATACGCAGTATTTT. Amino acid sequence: CATSREVASGRPDTQYF.